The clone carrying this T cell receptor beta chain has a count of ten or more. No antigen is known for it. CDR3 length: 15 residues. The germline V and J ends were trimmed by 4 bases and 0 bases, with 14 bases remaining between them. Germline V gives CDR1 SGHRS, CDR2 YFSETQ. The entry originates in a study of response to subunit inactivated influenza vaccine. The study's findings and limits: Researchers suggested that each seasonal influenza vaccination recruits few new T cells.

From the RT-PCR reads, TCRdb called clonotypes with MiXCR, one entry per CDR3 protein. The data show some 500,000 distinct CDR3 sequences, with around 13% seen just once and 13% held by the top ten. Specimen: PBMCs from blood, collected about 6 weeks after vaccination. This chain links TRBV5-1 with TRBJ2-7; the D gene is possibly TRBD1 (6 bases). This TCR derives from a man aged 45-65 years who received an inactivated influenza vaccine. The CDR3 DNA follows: TGCGCCAGCAGCCGGAACAGGGATTCCTCCTACGAGCAGTACTTC. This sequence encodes CASSRNRDSSYEQYF.